Listed here are 25 T cell receptor beta chains from one sample, sequenced in a study of OX40 agonist ivuxolimab in advanced cancers. Assay: immunoSEQ multiplex PCR; the TCRdb copy retains only in-frame clones and omits some. The table has about 73,000 clones, 90% to 95% seen once. Material: CD4+ or CD8+ T cells sorted from blood, obtained in a trial of the OX40 agonist ivuxolimab. These receptors all stem from an adult with an advanced solid tumor such as melanoma, head and neck, liver or kidney cancer.

The chain joins TRBV7-9 to TRBJ2-5; 9 nucleotides align to TRBD2. This CDR3 comprises 14 residues. Germline CDR1 reads SEHNR; CDR2 reads FQNEAQ (reference sequence). Trimming took 8 bases from V and 5 from J; bases not matched to a gene: 9. The CDR3 DNA reads TGTGCCAGCTCCCAGGCGGGAGGGGGGGAGACCCAGTACTTC. It encodes CASSQAGGGETQYF.

The chain uses TRBV19 and TRBJ2-7, with 11 bases lining up with TRBD2. This CDR3 contains 18 residues. Germline loops: CDR1 LNHDA, CDR2 SQIVND (reference sequence). V trimming: 5 bases; J trimming: 0 bases; junction bases outside the gene matches: 12. The CDR3 DNA reads TGTGCCAGTAGTCGACCTCATCCGGGACTAGCGGCCTCCTACGAGCAGTACTTC. As protein: CASSRPHPGLAASYEQYF.

This chain uses TRBV5-1 with TRBJ2-5; the match to TRBD2 covers 13 bases. Germline V gene data show CDR1 as SGHRS and CDR2 as YFSETQ. The V gene end was trimmed by 4 bases and the J gene end by 3 bases; junction bases not matched to a gene: 3. The CDR3 spans 15 residues. The CDR3: CASSTSGRAEETQYF. In DNA, the CDR3 is TGCGCCAGCAGCACTAGCGGGAGGGCCGAAGAGACCCAGTACTTC.

The chain joins TRBV7-9 to TRBJ2-7; D is perhaps TRBD1 or TRBD2 (5 bases each). This CDR3 is built from 13 residues. V was trimmed by 1 base and J by 5 bases, leaving 9 bases between them. From germline, CDR1 is SEHNR and CDR2 FQNEAQ (reference sequence). This chain's CDR3 is CASSLGGPDEQYF. CDR3 in DNA: TGTGCCAGCAGCTTAGGGGGACCGGACGAGCAGTACTTC.

The chain has TRBV19 and TRBJ2-2; 7 nucleotides align to TRBD1. Trimming cost V 4 bases and J 5 bases; bases outside gene matches: 10. Germline V gene sequence: CDR1 LNHDA, CDR2 SQIVND (reference sequence). This CDR3 is 16 amino acids long. Written as DNA, the CDR3 is TGTGCCAGTAGTACGATGGGACAGCTAAGGACCGGGGAGCTGTTTTTT. It codes for CASSTMGQLRTGELFF.

V is TRBV10-3 and J is TRBJ1-4; D not certain. In germline, CDR1 is ENHRY, CDR2 SYGVKD. V lost 0 bases and J 0 bases, leaving 8 bases between the germline ends. The CDR3 has 16 amino acids. This CDR3 reads CAISESDRATNEKLFF. The CDR3 coding sequence is TGTGCCATCAGTGAGTCTGACCGTGCAACTAATGAAAAACTGTTTTTT.

The CDR3 sequence: CASSVNGKGNEQFF. In nucleotides, the CDR3 is TGTGCCAGCAGCGTAAACGGGAAGGGTAATGAGCAGTTCTTC. The V gene is TRBV9, the J gene TRBJ2-1; tentative D call: TRBD2 (5 bases). Germline-derived CDR1 and CDR2 are SGDLS and YYNGEE. The CDR3 consists of 14 residues. The ends were cut back, 1 base at V and 7 bases at J, with 12 bases in the middle.

V and J are TRBV6-5 and TRBJ2-3; D is ambiguous. The CDR3 runs 15 residues. CDR1 MNHEY and CDR2 SVGAGI come from the germline V gene. V lost 0 bases to trimming and J lost 0 bases, with 7 bases between them. For the CDR3, the DNA is TGTGCCAGCAGTTACTCGGGGATCAGCACAGATACGCAGTATTTT. Its translation: CASSYSGISTDTQYF.

The chain couples TRBV6-1 to TRBJ2-3; 10 nucleotides match TRBD2. V lost 4 bases and J lost 4; bases outside the gene matches: 2. From germline, CDR1 is MNHNS and CDR2 SASEGT. This CDR3 comprises 14 residues. As DNA, the CDR3 is TGTGCCAGCAGTGGCCTAGCGGGAGCAGATACGCAGTATTTT. Translated: CASSGLAGADTQYF.

The chain is built from TRBV9 and TRBJ1-2; D remains ambiguous. This CDR3 is 12 amino acids long. V lost 0 bases and J lost 3, with 3 bases in between. Germline loops: CDR1 SGDLS, CDR2 YYNGEE. CDR3 nucleotides: TGTGCCAGCAGCGTAGAAGACTATGGCTACACCTTC. Its translation: CASSVEDYGYTF.

The V call is TRBV18, the J call TRBJ2-7; D unclear. CDR3 length equals 13 residues. The germline V and J ends were trimmed by 3 bases and 2 bases, with 8 bases remaining between them. Germline CDR1 and CDR2: KGHSH and LQKENI. Written as DNA, the CDR3 is TGTGCCAGCTCACCGCAGGCAGCCTACGAGCAGTACTTC. Amino acid sequence: CASSPQAAYEQYF.

This chain joins TRBV27 and TRBJ1-1; TRBD1 is a possible D gene (5 bases). This CDR3 is built from 15 residues. V lost 2 bases to trimming and J lost 4 bases, with 14 bases between them. Looked up from germline, CDR1 is MNHEY and CDR2 is SMNVEV (reference sequence). CDR3 loop: CASSLLAGFGTEAFF. CDR3 DNA: TGTGCCAGCAGTTTACTAGCAGGGTTCGGCACTGAAGCTTTCTTT.

The V gene is TRBV19, the J gene TRBJ1-5; weak D call: TRBD1 (6 bases). The V and J ends lost 4 bases and 2 bases respectively, with 12 bases between them. The CDR3 is 15 residues long. Germline assignment: CDR1 LNHDA and CDR2 SQIVND (reference sequence). The CDR3 DNA is TGTGCCAGTAGTACCCAAAACAGGGGCAATCAGCCCCAGCATTTT. This translates into CASSTQNRGNQPQHF.

This chain connects TRBV2 to TRBJ2-1; TRBD1 matches 9 bases. J was trimmed by 5 bases and V by 6 bases; bases with no gene match: 8. Germline lookup yields CDR1 SNHLY and CDR2 FYNNEI. CDR3 length equals 15 residues. The CDR3 coding sequence is TGTGCCAGCAGCCAACGGGGGACAGGGAACAATGAGCAGTTCTTC. Its translation: CASSQRGTGNNEQFF. The variable domain in full, completed from reference TRBV2 and TRBJ2-1, reads EPEVTQTPSHQVTQMGQEVILRCVPISNHLYFYWYRQILGQKVEFLVSFYNNEISEKSEIFDDQFSVERPDGSNFTLKIRSTKLEDSAMYFCASSQRGTGNNEQFFGPGTRLTVL.

The chain has TRBV7-2 and TRBJ2-4; tentatively, D is TRBD2 (6 bases). Germline V lookup: CDR1 SGHTA, CDR2 FQGNSA. The CDR3 is made up of 18 amino acids. Trimming left V 2 bases short and J 3 bases short, with 20 bases between. The DNA for the CDR3 is TGTGCCAGCAGCTTATACGGTAGCGGAGAAAGGGGCAAAAACATTCAGTACTTC. This sequence encodes CASSLYGSGERGKNIQYF.

This chain links TRBV7-2 with TRBJ2-3; D perhaps matches TRBD2 (6 bases). The CDR3 has 16 amino acids. Between the trimmed V and J ends, which lost 4 bases and 0 bases, there was a span of 14 bases. Looked up from germline, CDR1 is SGHTA and CDR2 is FQGNSA. CDR3 bases: TGTGCCAGCAGCTCGTTGGGACTTACTAGCACAGATACGCAGTATTTT. Its protein product is CASSSLGLTSTDTQYF.

This clone was seen a handful of times. The chain is built from TRBV27 and TRBJ2-5; D is unclear. Germline-derived CDR1 and CDR2 are MNHEY and SMNVEV (reference sequence). This CDR3 is 13 amino acids long. Trimming cost V 7 bases and J 5 bases, with 14 bases left between them. CDR3 region: CASKPQVGETQYF. CDR3 nucleotides: TGTGCCAGCAAACCCCAAGTCGGTGAGACCCAGTACTTC.

This clone has a single count. This chain uses TRBV10-3 with TRBJ2-1, with D hard to call. The CDR3 totals 12 residues. Trimming cost V 0 bases and J 10 bases, with 7 bases left between them. The V gene's germline CDR1 is ENHRY and CDR2 SYGVKD. CDR3 nucleotides: TGTGCCATCAGTGAGTCTGGGATAGAGCAGTTCTTC. Protein sequence: CAISESGIEQFF.

J is TRBJ2-7 and V is TRBV5-4; 7 bases match TRBD2. The trim removed 0 bases at V and 2 bases at J, leaving 5 bases unmatched. Germline CDR1 and CDR2: SGHNT and YYREEE (reference sequence). This CDR3 has 15 residues. The CDR3 region is CASSLDLAATYEQYF. Written as DNA, the CDR3 is TGTGCCAGCAGCTTGGATCTAGCGGCTACCTACGAGCAGTACTTC.

The chain joins TRBV6-1 to TRBJ1-6; 8 bases are shared with TRBD1. This CDR3 region has 16 residues. Germline CDR1 reads MNHNS; CDR2 reads SASEGT. J lost 6 bases, V lost 0 bases, and 4 bases had no gene match. This CDR3 is CASSEALTGGNSPLHF. In nucleotides, the CDR3 is TGTGCCAGCAGTGAAGCGTTAACAGGGGGTAATTCACCCCTCCACTTT.

The genes are TRBV27 and TRBJ2-2; D might be TRBD2 (6 bases). V lost 5 bases to trimming and J lost 3 bases, with 13 bases between them. This CDR3 is 15 amino acids long. Per the germline V gene, CDR1 is MNHEY and CDR2 is SMNVEV (reference sequence). CDR3 amino acids: CASSNLARDTGELFF. CDR3 bases: TGTGCCAGCAGTAACCTAGCGCGGGACACCGGGGAGCTGTTTTTT.

The chain's CDR3 is CASSEQGATNEKLFF. DNA for the CDR3: TGTGCCAGCAGTGAACAGGGTGCAACTAATGAAAAACTGTTTTTT. The chain combines TRBV2 with TRBJ1-4, with D perhaps TRBD1 (5 bases). The CDR3 is made up of 15 amino acids. V lost 2 bases and J 0 bases, leaving 7 bases between the germline ends. Germline V gene data show CDR1 as SNHLY and CDR2 as FYNNEI.

The CDR3 nucleotides read TGTGCCTGGAGTGTACGGGGGGCCCTCAAAGCGCAGGGCTACACCTTC. Amino acid sequence: CAWSVRGALKAQGYTF. This chain joins TRBV30 and TRBJ1-2; perhaps TRBD1 as D (6 bases). Trimming removed 0 bases from V and 8 bases from J, with 22 bases in between. The CDR3 length is 16 residues. From germline, CDR1 is GTSNPN and CDR2 SVGIG (reference sequence).

The gene calls are TRBV5-1 and TRBJ2-5, with TRBD1 identical over 9 bases. This CDR3 region has 17 residues. Trimming took 0 bases from V and 7 from J; bases not matched to a gene: 13. Per the germline V gene, CDR1 is SGHRS and CDR2 is YFSETQ. CDR3 sequence reads: CASSLASRDRVIWTQYF. For the CDR3, the DNA is TGCGCCAGCAGCTTGGCGTCCCGGGACAGGGTAATTTGGACCCAGTACTTC.

The V gene is TRBV19, the J gene TRBJ1-4, with 7 bases identical to TRBD1. The CDR3 length is 15 residues. Germline CDR1 is LNHDA and CDR2 is SQIVND (reference sequence). V shed 3 bases, J shed 5 bases, and the junction held 6 bases outside the gene matches. Here the CDR3 reads CASSMGTVENEKLFF. The CDR3, as DNA: TGTGCCAGTAGTATGGGGACAGTCGAGAATGAAAAACTGTTTTTT. The variable domain in full, with the rest retrieved from reference TRBV19 and TRBJ1-4, is DGGITQSPKYLFRKEGQNVTLSCEQNLNHDAMYWYRQDPGQGLRLIYYSQIVNDFQKGDIAEGYSVSREKKESFPLTVTSAQKNPTAFYLCASSMGTVENEKLFFGSGTQLSVL.